One and the same sample provided the 20 T cell receptor beta chains below, sequenced in a study of T cells after somatic rescue of genetic block. Clones were sequenced by immunoSEQ multiplex PCR, and TCRdb holds only the in-frame ones, with some missing. The sample has 100,000 to 120,000 clones, 85% to 95% seen once; the top ten hold over 1.1%. The sample comprised peripheral blood mononuclear cells (PBMCs). Source of these receptors: a woman aged 18 to 35.

The J gene is TRBJ2-7, the V gene TRBV29-1; 7 nucleotides agree with TRBD1. The CDR3 runs to 12 residues. Trimming removed 5 bases from V and 2 bases from J; junction bases left unmatched: 3. The V gene's germline CDR1 is SQVTM and CDR2 ANQGSEA. Here the CDR3 DNA reads TGCAGCGTTACGACAGGGCCCTACGAGCAGTACTTC. Translation: CSVTTGPYEQYF.

This rearrangement joins TRBV7-8 to TRBJ1-2; D gene ambiguous. The CDR3 has 14 amino acids. V was shortened by 1 base and J by 0 bases, with 6 bases between the two germline ends. CDR1 and CDR2 (germline): SGHVS, FQNEAQ. CDR3 residues: CASSLEPSNYGYTF. CDR3 DNA sequence: TGTGCCAGCAGCTTAGAACCTTCTAACTATGGCTACACCTTC. Based on the CDR3 plus reference TRBV7-8 and TRBJ1-2, the full variable domain is GAGVSQSPRYKVAKRGQDVALRCDPISGHVSLFWYQQALGQGPEFLTYFQNEAQLDKSGLPSDRFFAERPEGSVSTLKIQRTQQEDSAVYLCASSLEPSNYGYTFGSGTRLTVV.

The table lists this clone with a count of one. The V and J genes are TRBV6-1 and TRBJ1-1, with D unresolved. CDR1 and CDR2 from the germline V gene are MNHNS and SASEGT. The CDR3 is made up of 13 amino acids. V was clipped by 6 bases and J by 0 bases, with 8 bases between them. This CDR3 is CASRETMNTEAFF. The CDR3 DNA follows: TGTGCCAGCAGGGAGACAATGAACACTGAAGCTTTCTTT.

The chain joins TRBV5-1 to TRBJ2-2; D remains unclear. Germline V lookup: CDR1 SGHRS, CDR2 YFSETQ. The V and J ends lost 3 bases and 1 base respectively, with 7 bases between them. The CDR3 extends over 14 amino acids. CDR3 in amino acids: CASSWQENTGELFF. CDR3 DNA sequence: TGCGCCAGCAGCTGGCAGGAGAACACCGGGGAGCTGTTTTTT.

This clone has only a few counts. The V and J genes are TRBV7-2 and TRBJ1-5, with no clear D. Trimming pared 3 bases from V and 2 bases from J, leaving 8 bases between. The CDR3 sequence is 14 residues long. Germline values: CDR1 SGHTA, CDR2 FQGNSA. The CDR3 nucleotides read TGTGCCAGCAGCTTGGGATTTGGCAATCAGCCCCAGCATTTT. It is translated as CASSLGFGNQPQHF.

The chain couples TRBV9 to TRBJ1-1, with a tentative D call TRBD1 (6 bases). Germline V CDR1 and CDR2: SGDLS, YYNGEE. V was clipped by 7 bases and J by 5 bases, with 9 bases between them. CDR3 length: 11 residues. Written as DNA, the CDR3 is TGTGCCAGCGGGGGCTCGACTGAAGCTTTCTTT. Translating gives CASGGSTEAFF. Looking up the rest from reference TRBV9 and TRBJ1-1 gives the full variable domain: DSGVTQTPKHLITATGQRVTLRCSPRSGDLSVYWYQQSLDQGLQFLIQYYNGEERAKGNILERFSAQQFPDLHSELNLSSLELGDSALYFCASGGSTEAFFGQGTRLTVV.

V and J are TRBV7-2 and TRBJ2-2; 8 nucleotides align to TRBD1. With 2 bases clipped from V and 3 bases from J, the junction kept 5 bases outside the gene matches. The germline CDR1 and CDR2 sequences are SGHTA and FQGNSA. This CDR3 is 16 amino acids long. The CDR3 sequence is CASSLRTGLDTGELFF. CDR3 bases: TGTGCCAGCAGCTTAAGGACAGGGTTGGACACCGGGGAGCTGTTTTTT.

V and J are TRBV30 and TRBJ1-1; D gene unclear. CDR3 length equals 13 residues. Between the trimmed V and J ends, which lost 4 bases and 6 bases, there was a span of 15 bases. The V gene's germline CDR1 is GTSNPN and CDR2 SVGIG (reference sequence). The CDR3 here is CAWTKPVKPEAFF. In DNA form, the CDR3 reads TGTGCCTGGACGAAACCGGTTAAACCTGAAGCTTTCTTT.

The V call is TRBV7-9, the J call TRBJ1-5; possibly TRBD1 for D (6 bases). The germline gives CDR1 SEHNR, CDR2 FQNEAQ (reference sequence). The V end lost 2 bases, the J end lost 2 bases, and 16 bases lay between the germline ends. The CDR3 spans 17 residues. The CDR3 loop is CASSLTLDSLGNQPQHF. The CDR3 DNA is TGTGCCAGCAGCTTAACGTTGGACAGTTTAGGCAATCAGCCCCAGCATTTT.

The V and J genes are TRBV4-3 and TRBJ1-2, with D uncertain. Germline V lookup: CDR1 LGHNA, CDR2 YSLEER. The CDR3 extends over 12 amino acids. With 0 bases removed from V and 8 bases from J, the gap between germline ends came to 7 bases. The CDR3 DNA reads TGCGCCAGCAGCCAAGAGGGCTCCGGCTACACCTTC. Amino acid sequence: CASSQEGSGYTF.

V is TRBV29-1 and J is TRBJ2-7; possibly TRBD1 for D (6 bases). V was shortened by 5 bases and J by 6 bases, with 20 bases between the two germline ends. This CDR3 comprises 14 residues. In germline, CDR1 is SQVTM, CDR2 ANQGSEA. The CDR3 is CSVSGAAEFGEQYF. The CDR3, as DNA: TGCAGCGTTTCAGGGGCGGCAGAATTTGGCGAGCAGTACTTC.

A word on this clone: In the same sample, other DNA sequences code for this CDR3. The chain joins TRBV18 to TRBJ2-5, with no clear D. The ends were cut back, 3 bases at V and 3 bases at J, with 2 bases in the middle. Germline CDR1 KGHSH, CDR2 LQKENI. The CDR3 contains 11 residues. DNA for the CDR3: TGTGCCAGCTCACCCAAAGAGACCCAGTACTTC. Translated, it gives CASSPKETQYF.

Points on this clone: Additional DNA sequences in this sample encode the identical CDR3. The rearrangement joins TRBV18 to TRBJ1-5; 8 bases map to TRBD1. The ends lost 3 bases at V and 2 bases at J; junction bases unmatched: 0. Germline V gene data show CDR1 as KGHSH and CDR2 as LQKENI. This CDR3 region has 14 residues. The CDR3 protein is CASSPGQGNQPQHF. In nucleotides, the CDR3 is TGTGCCAGCTCACCGGGACAGGGCAATCAGCCCCAGCATTTT.

This clone was detected once. The rearrangement joins TRBV15 to TRBJ2-1; D possibly corresponds to TRBD2 (5 bases). The V gene lost 0 bases and the J gene lost 3 bases, with 15 bases spanning the gap. This CDR3 is built from 17 residues. Looked up from germline, CDR1 is LNHNV and CDR2 is YYDKDF (reference sequence). The CDR3 protein is CATSRDWSSVGYNEQFF. The CDR3 DNA reads TGTGCCACCAGCAGAGATTGGAGTAGCGTCGGCTACAATGAGCAGTTCTTC.

CDR3 nucleotides: TGTGCCAGCAGCTTAAGGGGGTCCTACAATGAGCAGTTCTTC. Translation: CASSLRGSYNEQFF. The V call is TRBV7-9, the J call TRBJ2-1, with D possibly TRBD1 on 6 matching bases. The V gene's germline CDR1 is SEHNR and CDR2 FQNEAQ (reference sequence). This CDR3 has 14 amino acids. Between the trimmed V and J ends, which lost 2 bases and 1 base, there was a span of 6 bases.

The rearrangement uses TRBV6-5 and TRBJ2-5, with D hard to call. The CDR3 length is 12 residues. Germline V gene data show CDR1 as MNHEY and CDR2 as SVGAGI. V was shortened by 8 bases and J by 0 bases, with 7 bases between the two germline ends. The CDR3 is CASREYQETQYF. The CDR3 DNA is TGTGCCAGCCGTGAGTACCAAGAGACCCAGTACTTC.

This clone was counted a single time. V and J are TRBV18 and TRBJ1-4; weak D call: TRBD1 (5 bases). The CDR3 covers 15 residues. V shed 3 bases and J shed 2 bases, with 10 bases lying between them. CDR1 KGHSH and CDR2 LQKENI come from the germline V gene. Here the CDR3 reads CASSPYGGTNEKLFF. CDR3 bases: TGTGCCAGCTCACCCTACGGGGGGACTAATGAAAAACTGTTTTTT.

The rearrangement uses TRBV19 and TRBJ1-1, with D tentatively TRBD1 (5 bases). Germline V gene data show CDR1 as LNHDA and CDR2 as SQIVND (reference sequence). CDR3 length: 13 residues. With 9 bases removed from V and 1 base from J, the gap between germline ends came to 12 bases. The CDR3 DNA reads as TGTGCCAGCACACGGGGGGAGAACACTGAAGCTTTCTTT. Its protein product is CASTRGENTEAFF.

The gene calls are TRBV7-8 and TRBJ1-1, with TRBD1 as a possible D gene (6 bases). This CDR3 spans 14 amino acids. V lost 1 base, J lost 5 bases, and 11 bases lay in between. Germline CDR1 SGHVS, CDR2 FQNEAQ. CDR3 bases: TGTGCCAGCAGCTTAGAGGGGGTGGGAACTGAAGCTTTCTTT. Translating gives CASSLEGVGTEAFF.

The chain is built from TRBV4-2 and TRBJ1-4, with 8 bases aligning to TRBD1. The trim removed 4 bases at V and 8 bases at J, leaving 12 bases unmatched. Germline values: CDR1 LGHNA, CDR2 YNFKEQ. This CDR3 spans 16 amino acids. The CDR3 DNA reads as TGTGCCAGCAGCCTGCTAACCGGGACAGGTGCCGAAAAACTGTTTTTT. Its translation: CASSLLTGTGAEKLFF.